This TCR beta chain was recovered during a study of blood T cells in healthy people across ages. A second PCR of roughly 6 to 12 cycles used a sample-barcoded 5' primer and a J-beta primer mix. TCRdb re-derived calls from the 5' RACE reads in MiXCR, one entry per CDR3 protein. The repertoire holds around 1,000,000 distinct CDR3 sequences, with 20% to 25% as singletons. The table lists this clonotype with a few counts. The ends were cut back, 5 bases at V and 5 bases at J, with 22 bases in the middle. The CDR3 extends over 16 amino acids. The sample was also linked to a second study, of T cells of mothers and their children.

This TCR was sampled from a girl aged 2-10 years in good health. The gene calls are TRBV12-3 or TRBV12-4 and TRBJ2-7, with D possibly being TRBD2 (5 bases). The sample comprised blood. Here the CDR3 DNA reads TGTGCCAGCAGTCCTAGGGTGGCAGAGGGTTCCCACGAGCAGTACTTC. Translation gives CASSPRVAEGSHEQYF.